The 20 T cell receptor beta chains below all came from one sample that was sequenced in a study of cytomegalovirus exposure and HLA in healthy donors. PCR primers comprised 60 Vbeta and 13 Jbeta primers. Some clones are missing from TCRdb's copy, which holds only in-frame ones; the method was immunoSEQ multiplex PCR. The profile shows under 130,000 clones, under 85% of them singletons. Sequenced: PBMCs. Source of these receptors: a young man in good health and CMV-seronegative.

The rearrangement links TRBV19 to TRBJ1-1; 7 bases align to TRBD1. J was trimmed by 3 bases and V by 4 bases; bases with no gene match: 8. Germline values: CDR1 LNHDA, CDR2 SQIVND (reference sequence). CDR3 length equals 15 residues. CDR3 amino acids: CASSRETGTDTEAFF. Written as DNA, the CDR3 is TGTGCCAGTAGTAGAGAGACCGGGACAGACACTGAAGCTTTCTTT.

This sequence joins TRBV7-2 and TRBJ1-1; maybe TRBD1 (6 bases). The CDR3 is made up of 11 amino acids. Germline lookup yields CDR1 SGHTA and CDR2 FQGNSA. V shed 6 bases and J shed 8 bases, with 10 bases lying between them. This chain's CDR3 is CASRTGTEAFF. CDR3 coding DNA: TGTGCCAGCAGGACCGGGACAGAAGCTTTCTTT.

This clone was seen just once. The rearrangement uses TRBV30 and TRBJ1-6; 7 bases map to TRBD1. V trimming: 8 bases; J trimming: 0 bases; junction bases outside the gene matches: 13. The CDR3 consists of 17 residues. Germline V lookup: CDR1 GTSNPN, CDR2 SVGIG (reference sequence). The CDR3 loop is CATSSGQASSYNSPLHF. CDR3 nucleotide sequence: TGTGCCACCTCCTCCGGACAGGCGAGCTCCTATAATTCACCCCTCCACTTT.

This clone appeared a few times. The chain has TRBV7-2 and TRBJ2-7; 8 nucleotides align to TRBD1. After removal of 6 bases from V and 0 bases from J, the junction contained 4 bases not matched to a gene. The CDR3 runs 14 residues. Germline V gene data show CDR1 as SGHTA and CDR2 as FQGNSA. CDR3 region: CASRPGQGSYEQYF. The CDR3 DNA reads as TGTGCCAGCAGGCCAGGACAGGGCTCCTACGAGCAGTACTTC.

This clone occurred a few times. This CDR3 is CASSLRQPDTQYF. For the CDR3, the DNA is TGTGCCAGCAGTTTACGACAGCCAGATACGCAGTATTTT. The V and J genes are TRBV6-1 and TRBJ2-3; perhaps TRBD1 as D (5 bases). Germline CDR1 MNHNS, CDR2 SASEGT. This CDR3 has 13 residues. Trimming cost V 5 bases and J 4 bases, with 10 bases left between them.

The chain uses TRBV6-5 and TRBJ2-5, with 9 bases lining up with TRBD1. The end of the DNA aligns better with TRBJ2-7, so the J call may be wrong. CDR1 is MNHEY and CDR2 is SVGAGI in the germline V gene. This CDR3 is built from 15 residues. The CDR3 DNA follows: TGTGCCAGCAGTTACAAAGGGACAGGGACGTACGAGCAGTACTTC. Translating gives CASSYKGTGTYEQYF.

The chain has TRBV5-6 and TRBJ2-5, with a possible D match to TRBD2 (5 bases). Germline CDR1 and CDR2: SGHDT and YYEEEE. Trimming removed 0 bases at V and 1 base at J, with 13 bases between. The CDR3 is made up of 16 amino acids. CDR3 nucleotide sequence: TGTGCCAGCAGCTTGGCTACCCCCGGGGTCCAAGAGACCCAGTACTTC. Translated: CASSLATPGVQETQYF.

This clone was counted a few times. The gene calls are TRBV7-6 and TRBJ1-1, with a weak D call TRBD1 (5 bases). Between the trimmed V and J ends, which lost 2 bases and 3 bases, there was a span of 7 bases. The CDR3 length is 13 residues. CDR1 SGHVS and CDR2 FNYEAQ come from the germline V gene. CDR3 in amino acids: CASSLQGDTEAFF. The CDR3 DNA sequence: TGTGCCAGCAGCTTACAGGGTGACACTGAAGCTTTCTTT.

The V gene is TRBV4-1, the J gene TRBJ1-4; D possibly corresponds to TRBD1 (6 bases). Germline CDR1 and CDR2: MGHRA and YSYEKL. V was cut by 3 bases and J by 7 bases, with 15 bases left in between. The CDR3 covers 15 residues. CDR3 sequence (DNA): TGCGCCAGCAGCCACCTCCGGGACATTACTGAAAAACTGTTTTTT. Protein sequence: CASSHLRDITEKLFF.

The V and J genes are TRBV7-2 and TRBJ2-3; TRBD2 agrees at 8 bases. Trimming at V came to 6 bases and at J to 2 bases, leaving 7 bases not matched to a gene. The CDR3 is 15 residues long. CDR1 is SGHTA and CDR2 is FQGNSA in the germline V gene. In nucleotides, the CDR3 is TGTGCCAGCAGTCCGCGGGGGGTCAACACAGATACGCAGTATTTT. Residues: CASSPRGVNTDTQYF.

This clone occurred a few times. This rearrangement joins TRBV18 to TRBJ1-3; D uncertain. CDR3 length: 15 residues. V was shortened by 5 bases and J by 0 bases, with 11 bases between the two germline ends. Germline V gene sequence: CDR1 KGHSH, CDR2 LQKENI. The CDR3 DNA reads TGTGCCAGCTCAGAGACTGCCTCCTCTGGAAACACCATATATTTT. Translating gives CASSETASSGNTIYF.

This clone was seen a few times. The genes are TRBV4-3 and TRBJ2-1; 11 bases match TRBD2. CDR1 is LGHNA, CDR2 YSLEER, per germline. The CDR3 is 18 residues long. V lost 4 bases to trimming and J lost 5 bases; unmatched junction nucleotides: 13. The CDR3 reads CASSPRSSSGGKHNEQFF. The CDR3 DNA is TGCGCCAGCAGCCCCCGCAGCTCTAGCGGGGGGAAACACAATGAGCAGTTCTTC.

V gene TRBV10-3 combines with J gene TRBJ1-5; no definite D call. The CDR3 sequence is 16 residues long. CDR1 ENHRY and CDR2 SYGVKD come from the germline V gene. Trimming cost V 0 bases and J 0 bases, with 9 bases left between them. CDR3 region: CAISESRGSSNQPQHF. DNA of the CDR3: TGTGCCATCAGTGAGTCCCGGGGAAGTAGCAATCAGCCCCAGCATTTT.

The CDR3 is CASSLVSGIANEQFF. The CDR3 nucleotides are TGTGCCAGCAGCTTAGTTAGCGGGATTGCGAATGAGCAGTTCTTC. The chain joins TRBV7-2 to TRBJ2-1, with 8 positions matching TRBD2. Germline CDR1 is SGHTA and CDR2 is FQGNSA. V dropped 1 base and J dropped 7; count of bases not matched to a gene: 6. This CDR3 is 15 amino acids long.

The rearrangement links TRBV5-1 to TRBJ2-5; 9 bases match TRBD1. V shed 0 bases and J 2 bases; nucleotides not matched to a gene: 5. The CDR3 runs to 16 residues. Germline V gene sequence: CDR1 SGHRS, CDR2 YFSETQ. The CDR3 region is CASSLGRDRDQETQYF. The CDR3 coding sequence is TGCGCCAGCAGCTTGGGGAGGGACAGGGATCAAGAGACCCAGTACTTC.

V is TRBV28 and J is TRBJ1-6, with 7 bases matching TRBD1. The germline CDR1 and CDR2 sequences are MDHEN and SYDVKM. The J segment lost 9 bases and the V segment lost 6 bases, leaving 8 bases of the junction unmatched. The CDR3 is 14 residues long. The CDR3 coding sequence is TGTGCCAGCAGCACTAACAGGGACAGTTCACCCCTCCACTTT. It encodes CASSTNRDSSPLHF. Together with reference TRBV28 and TRBJ1-6, the CDR3 gives the full variable domain: DVKVTQSSRYLVKRTGEKVFLECVQDMDHENMFWYRQDPGLGLRLIYFSYDVKMKEKGDIPEGYSVSREKKERFSLILESASTNQTSMYLCASSTNRDSSPLHFGNGTRLTVT.

The V and J genes are TRBV6-5 and TRBJ2-1; a weak D match, TRBD1 (6 bases). Germline assignment: CDR1 MNHEY and CDR2 SVGAGI. The V and J ends lost 4 bases and 7 bases respectively, with 14 bases between them. The CDR3 length is 14 residues. For the CDR3, the DNA is TGTGCCAGCAGTTCACAAGGGGGAATGAATGAGCAGTTCTTC. Its translation is CASSSQGGMNEQFF.

The rearrangement joins TRBV19 to TRBJ1-4; tentatively, D is TRBD1 (5 bases). The CDR3 covers 15 residues. In germline, CDR1 is LNHDA, CDR2 SQIVND (reference sequence). V dropped 1 base and J dropped 5 bases, with 11 bases sitting between them. The chain's CDR3 is CASSIGAQGNEKLFF. In nucleotides, the CDR3 is TGTGCCAGTAGTATAGGAGCCCAGGGAAATGAAAAACTGTTTTTT.

This clone was found a few times. The rearrangement uses TRBV7-2 and TRBJ1-1; 9 nucleotides agree with TRBD1. V gave up 5 bases and J gave up 11 bases; unmatched junction bases: 9. Germline values: CDR1 SGHTA, CDR2 FQGNSA. The CDR3 totals 13 residues. The CDR3 region has the DNA TGTGCCAGCAGCGCACAGGGGGCGCGATACGCTTTCTTT. Its translation is CASSAQGARYAFF.

The gene calls are TRBV19 and TRBJ2-2; tentative D call: TRBD1 (7 bases). V was trimmed by 4 bases and J by 1 base, leaving 10 bases between them. This CDR3 contains 15 residues. Germline assignment: CDR1 LNHDA and CDR2 SQIVND (reference sequence). The CDR3 DNA reads TGTGCCAGTAGTAGTCAGGGGGGGAACACCGGGGAGCTGTTTTTT. This encodes CASSSQGGNTGELFF.